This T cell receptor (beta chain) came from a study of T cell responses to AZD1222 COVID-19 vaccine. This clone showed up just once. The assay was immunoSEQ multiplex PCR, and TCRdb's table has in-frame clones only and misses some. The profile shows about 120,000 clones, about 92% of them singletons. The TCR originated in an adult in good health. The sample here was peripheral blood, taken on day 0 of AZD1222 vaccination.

In DNA form, the CDR3 reads TGCGCCAGCAGCCAGGGCCTCCCCAAAGGTGGGGAGCTGTTTTTT. Its protein is CASSQGLPKGGELFF. This sequence joins TRBV23-1 and TRBJ2-2; TRBD1 is a possible D gene (5 bases). TRBV23-1 is assigned to the ORF class and has an uncertain function. V was trimmed by 6 bases and J by 8 bases, leaving 19 bases between them. The CDR3 covers 15 residues.